One and the same sample provided the 9 T cell receptor beta chains below, sequenced in a study of T cells after yellow fever vaccination. From the 5' RACE reads, TCRdb called clonotypes with MiXCR, one entry per CDR3 protein. The sample holds about 130,000 distinct CDR3 sequences; about 7% are singletons and the top ten take around 2.6%. The source material was CD4+ T cells sorted from PBMCs, sampled around 10 days after the first yellow fever vaccination. The receptors were sampled from a man in his late teens or twenties who received the YFV17D yellow fever vaccine.

This clonotype was counted ten times or more. V gene TRBV9 combines with J gene TRBJ1-6; D gene ambiguous. The V gene's germline CDR1 is SGDLS and CDR2 YYNGEE. The V and J ends lost 3 bases and 0 bases respectively, with 13 bases between them. CDR3 length: 17 residues. The CDR3 reads CASSGGPGSSYNSPLHF. CDR3 bases: TGTGCCAGCAGCGGAGGGCCGGGGAGCTCCTATAATTCACCCCTCCACTTT.

This clonotype was detected many times. J is TRBJ1-4 and V is TRBV9; D is uncertain. CDR1 SGDLS and CDR2 YYNGEE come from the germline V gene. V was clipped by 4 bases and J by 0 bases, with 10 bases between them. CDR3 size: 15 residues. CDR3 region: CASSPRYSTNEKLFF. The CDR3 nucleotides read TGTGCCAGCAGCCCCCGATATTCAACTAATGAAAAACTGTTTTTT.

This clonotype has a count of ten or more. This chain links TRBV7-2 with TRBJ2-1; either TRBD1 or TRBD2 may fit D (5 bases each). The CDR3 is 13 amino acids. In germline, CDR1 is SGHTA, CDR2 FQGNSA. The germline V and J ends were trimmed by 3 bases and 14 bases, with 17 bases remaining between them. CDR3 amino acids: CASSFRGADSEFF. CDR3 bases: TGTGCCAGCAGCTTTCGGGGCGCGGACTCGGAGTTCTTC.

This clonotype was counted many times. This rearrangement joins TRBV7-2 to TRBJ2-2; perhaps TRBD1 as D (5 bases). The V gene's germline CDR1 is SGHTA and CDR2 FQGNSA. V was pared by 5 bases and J by 6 bases, with 16 bases between. The length of the CDR3 is 15 residues. The CDR3 spells CASSPGSLTPGELFF. In nucleotides, the CDR3 is TGTGCCAGCAGCCCAGGGTCTTTAACACCCGGGGAGCTGTTTTTT.

The chain joins TRBV11-2 to TRBJ2-3, with TRBD2 matching over 14 bases. Germline V gene sequence: CDR1 SGHAT, CDR2 FQNNGV. Trimming cost V 5 bases and J 0 bases; bases outside gene matches: 7. The CDR3 loop spans 18 amino acids. The CDR3 DNA sequence: TGTGCCAGCAGCCTCGGGACTAGCGGGGGCCGAAGCACAGATACGCAGTATTTT. Its protein is CASSLGTSGGRSTDTQYF.

This clonotype was observed many times. The chain links TRBV28 to TRBJ2-1, with 13 nucleotides matching TRBD2. Germline trimming cut 7 bases from V and 5 bases from J; bases unmatched to any gene: 5. The CDR3 is 15 residues long. Germline values: CDR1 MDHEN, CDR2 SYDVKM. CDR3 sequence reads: CASNSLAGGNNEQFF. CDR3 DNA sequence: TGTGCCAGCAACTCACTAGCGGGGGGGAACAATGAGCAGTTCTTC.

In this sample, this clonotype turned up many times. The rearrangement uses TRBV28 and TRBJ2-1; D is perhaps TRBD1 (6 bases). Germline V lookup: CDR1 MDHEN, CDR2 SYDVKM. Between the trimmed V and J ends, which lost 4 bases and 9 bases, there was a span of 10 bases. The CDR3 spans 12 residues. CDR3 DNA: TGTGCCAGCAGTTCAGGGGACGGTGAGCAGTTCTTC. This gives the protein CASSSGDGEQFF.

J is TRBJ1-1 and V is TRBV7-2; D remains unclear. This CDR3 is 15 amino acids long. Between the trimmed V and J ends, which lost 1 base and 8 bases, there was a span of 17 bases. Per germline, CDR1 SGHTA and CDR2 FQGNSA. The chain's CDR3 is CASSLGLRLGSEAFF. CDR3 DNA: TGTGCCAGCAGCTTAGGTCTCCGGCTCGGGAGCGAAGCTTTCTTT.

This clonotype has more than one count but fewer than ten. The chain combines TRBV30 with TRBJ1-3; possibly TRBD1 for D (5 bases). The CDR3 covers 15 residues. Between the trimmed V and J ends, which lost 2 bases and 4 bases, there was a span of 15 bases. Per germline, CDR1 GTSNPN and CDR2 SVGIG (reference sequence). The CDR3: CAWSSRGTAGNTIYF. The CDR3 region has the DNA TGTGCCTGGAGTTCCCGGGGGACCGCCGGAAACACCATATATTTT.